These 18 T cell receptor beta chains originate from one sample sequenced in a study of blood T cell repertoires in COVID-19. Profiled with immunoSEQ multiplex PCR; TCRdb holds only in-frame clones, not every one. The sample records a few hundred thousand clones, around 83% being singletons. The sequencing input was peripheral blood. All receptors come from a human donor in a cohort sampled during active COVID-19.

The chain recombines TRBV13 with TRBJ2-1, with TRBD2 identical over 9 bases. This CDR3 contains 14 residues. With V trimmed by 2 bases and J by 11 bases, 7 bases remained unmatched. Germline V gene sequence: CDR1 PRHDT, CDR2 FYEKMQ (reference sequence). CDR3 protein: CASSLTAGGTKQFF. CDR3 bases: TGTGCCAGCAGCTTAACAGCGGGGGGAACCAAGCAGTTCTTC.

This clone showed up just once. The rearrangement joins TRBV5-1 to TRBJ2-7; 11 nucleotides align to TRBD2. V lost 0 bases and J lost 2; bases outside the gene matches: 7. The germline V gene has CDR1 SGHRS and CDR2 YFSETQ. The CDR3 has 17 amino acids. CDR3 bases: TGCGCCAGCAGCTTGGGACTAGCGGGACCCTCGGCCTACGAGCAGTACTTC. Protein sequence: CASSLGLAGPSAYEQYF.

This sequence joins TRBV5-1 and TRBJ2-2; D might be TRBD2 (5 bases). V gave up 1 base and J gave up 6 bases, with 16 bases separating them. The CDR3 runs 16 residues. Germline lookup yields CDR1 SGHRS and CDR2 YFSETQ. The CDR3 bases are TGCGCCAGCAGCTTGATAGGACTGGGTGGTTCCGGGGAGCTGTTTTTT. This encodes CASSLIGLGGSGELFF.

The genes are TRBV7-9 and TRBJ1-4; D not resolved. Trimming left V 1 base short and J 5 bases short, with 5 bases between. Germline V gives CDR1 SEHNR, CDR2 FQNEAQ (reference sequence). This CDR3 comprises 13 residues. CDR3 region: CASSLGYNEKLFF. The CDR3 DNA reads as TGTGCCAGCAGCTTAGGCTACAATGAAAAACTGTTTTTT.

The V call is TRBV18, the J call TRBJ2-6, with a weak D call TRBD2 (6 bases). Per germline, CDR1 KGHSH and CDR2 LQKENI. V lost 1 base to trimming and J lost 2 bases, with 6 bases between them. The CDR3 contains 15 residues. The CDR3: CASSPRGAGANVLTF. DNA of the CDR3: TGTGCCAGCTCACCACGGGGGGCTGGGGCCAACGTCCTGACTTTC.

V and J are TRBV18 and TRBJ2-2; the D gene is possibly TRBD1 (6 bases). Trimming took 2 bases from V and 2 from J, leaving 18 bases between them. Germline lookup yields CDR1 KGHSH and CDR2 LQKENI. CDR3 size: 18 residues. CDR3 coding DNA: TGTGCCAGCTCACCAAGGCCGTCGACGGGGACAAACACCGGGGAGCTGTTTTTT. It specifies CASSPRPSTGTNTGELFF.

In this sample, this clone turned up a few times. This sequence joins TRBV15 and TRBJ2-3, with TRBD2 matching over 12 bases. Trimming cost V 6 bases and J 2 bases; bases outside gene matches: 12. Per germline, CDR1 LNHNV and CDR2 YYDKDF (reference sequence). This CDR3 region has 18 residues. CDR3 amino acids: CATRSWTSGESITDTQYF. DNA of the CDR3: TGTGCCACCAGAAGTTGGACTAGCGGGGAATCTATCACAGATACGCAGTATTTT.

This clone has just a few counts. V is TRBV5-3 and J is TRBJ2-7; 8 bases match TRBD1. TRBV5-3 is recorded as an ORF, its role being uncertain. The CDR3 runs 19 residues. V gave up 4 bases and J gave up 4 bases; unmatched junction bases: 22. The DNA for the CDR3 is TGTGCCAGAAGCCTCAGGGGGCAGGGGCCCGGAAGGGTCCCTTACGAGCAGTACTTC. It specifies CARSLRGQGPGRVPYEQYF.

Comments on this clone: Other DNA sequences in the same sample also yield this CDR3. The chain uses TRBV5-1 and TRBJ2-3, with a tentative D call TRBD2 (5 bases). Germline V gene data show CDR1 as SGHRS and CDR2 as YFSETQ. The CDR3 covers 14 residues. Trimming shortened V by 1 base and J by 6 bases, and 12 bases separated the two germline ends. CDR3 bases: TGCGCCAGCAGCTTGTCCCGGGGTGGGGATACGCAGTATTTT. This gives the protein CASSLSRGGDTQYF.

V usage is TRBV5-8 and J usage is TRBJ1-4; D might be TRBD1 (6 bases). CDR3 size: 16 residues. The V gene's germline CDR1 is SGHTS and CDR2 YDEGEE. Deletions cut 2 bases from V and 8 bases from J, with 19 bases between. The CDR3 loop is CASSLTGSYWGEKLFF. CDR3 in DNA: TGTGCCAGCAGCTTAACAGGGAGTTACTGGGGAGAAAAACTGTTTTTT.

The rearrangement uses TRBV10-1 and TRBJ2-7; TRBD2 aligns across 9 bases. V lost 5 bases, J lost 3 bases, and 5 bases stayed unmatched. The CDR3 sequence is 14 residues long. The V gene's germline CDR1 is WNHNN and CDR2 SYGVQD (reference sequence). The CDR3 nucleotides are TGCGCCAGCAGTTATAGCGGGAGTCTCTACGAGCAGTACTTC. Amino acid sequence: CASSYSGSLYEQYF.

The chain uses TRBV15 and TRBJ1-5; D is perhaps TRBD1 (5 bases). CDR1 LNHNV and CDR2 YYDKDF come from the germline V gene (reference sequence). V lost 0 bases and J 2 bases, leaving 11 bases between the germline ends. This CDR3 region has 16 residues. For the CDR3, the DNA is TGTGCCACCAGCAGAGATTTGGGGGGAGGCAATCAGCCCCAGCATTTT. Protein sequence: CATSRDLGGGNQPQHF.

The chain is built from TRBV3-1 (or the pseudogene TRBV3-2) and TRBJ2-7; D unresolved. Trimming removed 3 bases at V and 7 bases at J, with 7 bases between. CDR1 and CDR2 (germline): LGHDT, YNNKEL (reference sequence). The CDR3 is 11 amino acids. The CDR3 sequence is CASSQSWEQYF. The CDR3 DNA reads TGTGCCAGCAGCCAGAGTTGGGAGCAGTACTTC.

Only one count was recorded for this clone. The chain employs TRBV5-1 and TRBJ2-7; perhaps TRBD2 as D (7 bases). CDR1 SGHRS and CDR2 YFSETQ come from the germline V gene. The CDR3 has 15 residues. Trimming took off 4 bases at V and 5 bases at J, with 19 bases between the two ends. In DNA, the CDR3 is TGCGCCAGCAGCCCCGGGGAGGGGGTCGTCCACGAGCAGTACTTC. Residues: CASSPGEGVVHEQYF.

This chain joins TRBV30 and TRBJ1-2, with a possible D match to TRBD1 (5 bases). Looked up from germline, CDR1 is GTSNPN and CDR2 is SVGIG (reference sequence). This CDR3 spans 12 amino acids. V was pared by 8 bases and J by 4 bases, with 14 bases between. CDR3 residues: CAAGDRGYGYTF. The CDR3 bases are TGTGCCGCGGGGGATCGCGGCTATGGCTACACCTTC.

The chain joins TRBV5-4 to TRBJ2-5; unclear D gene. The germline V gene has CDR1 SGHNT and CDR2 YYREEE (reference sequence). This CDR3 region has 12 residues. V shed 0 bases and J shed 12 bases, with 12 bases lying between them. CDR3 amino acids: CASSLGGGEEYF. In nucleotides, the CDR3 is TGTGCCAGCAGCTTGGGAGGCGGAGAAGAGTACTTC.

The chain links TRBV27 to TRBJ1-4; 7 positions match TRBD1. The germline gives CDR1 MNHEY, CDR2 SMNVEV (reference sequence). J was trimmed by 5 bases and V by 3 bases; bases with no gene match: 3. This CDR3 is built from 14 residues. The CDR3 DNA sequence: TGTGCCAGCAGTTTTGGCAGGGGGAATGAAAAACTGTTTTTT. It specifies CASSFGRGNEKLFF.

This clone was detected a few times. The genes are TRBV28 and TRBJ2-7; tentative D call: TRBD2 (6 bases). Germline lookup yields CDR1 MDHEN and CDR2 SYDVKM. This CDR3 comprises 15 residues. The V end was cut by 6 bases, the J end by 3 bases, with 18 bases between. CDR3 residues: CASSAGTLNRYEQYF. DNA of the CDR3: TGTGCCAGCAGCGCGGGGACTTTAAACCGCTACGAGCAGTACTTC. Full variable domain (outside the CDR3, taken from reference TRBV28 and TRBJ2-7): DVKVTQSSRYLVKRTGEKVFLECVQDMDHENMFWYRQDPGLGLRLIYFSYDVKMKEKGDIPEGYSVSREKKERFSLILESASTNQTSMYLCASSAGTLNRYEQYFGPGTRLTVT.